The present T cell receptor beta chain was sequenced within a study of human T cells and chemical hapten exposure (dated by TCRdb to the early 2020s). As for the study more broadly: For sensitization, 2% DPC in acetone was applied to a 2 cm by 2 cm area of upper inner arm skin. Throughout the study period of roughly 24 weeks, patients also received therapeutic DPC doses to the scalp every week. Patch testing was performed on the upper back with Finn chambers containing 0.01% DPC, and the patch tests were scored after 6 days according to International Contact Dermatitis Research Group standards. The patient cohort, mostly female, included alopecia areata with under or over 50% scalp involvement, alopecia totalis and alopecia universalis. Libraries were pooled for sequencing, and variation in per-sample TCR yields was attributed mainly to small differences in library volumes within the pool. In alopecia patients, the study followed how the peripheral blood TCR repertoire changed in vivo over primary and secondary sensitization to diphenylcyclopropenone (DPC), a hapten. Patient blood was sampled pre-sensitization (week 0) and at 2, 6 and about 24 weeks after DPC sensitization. Blood for TCR sequencing was provided by twenty-nine alopecia patients at one to four time points (pre-sensitization, 2, 6 and 24 weeks).

This clonotype was counted ten times or more. It lacks a known antigen. It has no much larger one-base neighbor in the sample; base qualities were not kept. The junction carries 7 bases between V and J, which are trimmed by 5 bases and 5 bases respectively. As encoded in the germline V gene (reference sequence), CDR1 is LNHDA while CDR2 is SQIVND. The CDR3 runs 11 amino acids, cysteine and phenylalanine included. The only DNA kept is the CDR3, 33 bases in frame from the first base. Paper-wide results and their limitations: After repeated subsampling, the strength of the expansion versus patch-test correlation and the threshold at which it became significant changed. The number of TCRs above 1 in 1000 frequency did not change with DPC sensitization; there was no evidence of global repertoire structure alterations. Expanded TCRs formed significantly more large CDR3 similarity clusters than pre-sensitization or healthy control sets, consistent with antigen-driven responses. All patients had alopecia, a presumed autoimmune disease, so their immune response might differ from that of healthy individuals. A positive correlation was found between the number of PT1 expanded TCRs and patch test score, with significance reached at thresholds 8, 16 and 32 but not 4.

The library was produced with RACE. Sequencing took place on a NextSeq 500. Library preparation attached unique molecular identifiers to individual cDNA molecules for quantitative, reproducible TCR counting. From each blood RNA sample, both TCR alpha and TCR beta chains were sequenced. As for how the authors treated the data: The median number of TCRs per sample was some 100,000, ranging from roughly 20,000 to 690,600. The Decombinator software suite was used to annotate V, J and CDR3 in the TCR reads. To make PS versus PT1 abundance plots, every sample was subsampled to the same number of TCRs (28,000). TCRs were defined as expanded if absent before sensitization and observed at least eight times at the 2-week time point. Through fastp at Q25 and MiXCR, TCRdb rebuilt clones from the public reads, retaining in-frame beta chains. Rows merge per CDR3 protein into single entries with the most common DNA and genes. TCRdb's processing, not the study's, gives the V and J calls here. In this sample the table shows around 99,000 distinct CDR3 sequences, 9% to 9.5% of which occur a single time. Clones ranked in the top ten supply approximately 3% of the sample.

Sample time point, as interpreted from the label and publication: patch test 2, 6 weeks after DPC sensitization. What this sample's treatment or condition label stands for: therapeutic diphenylcyclopropenone sensitization with weekly scalp DPC. At each patch-test visit, blood was drawn before the patch test was applied. Patients were considered eligible if aged 18 to 70, diagnosed with alopecia and deemed suitable for DPC therapy, and patients were excluded if pregnant. Total RNA was isolated from unfractionated whole blood collected in Tempus Blood RNA tubes. Rearrangement joined TRBV19 to TRBJ2-7; no D gene is confidently identified. The sequencing used whole blood, collected in connection with sensitization to the hapten diphenylcyclopropenone (DPC). The TCR was taken from a woman aged 40 to 50 with alopecia areata. Some clones in this sample may be carry-over from other donors' samples. The nucleotides read TGTGCCAGTAGTTTTCTCAACGAGCAGTACTTC. Its amino acids are CASSFLNEQYF.